This TCR beta chain came from a study of T cell changes during pregnancy in multiple sclerosis. Sequenced by immunoSEQ multiplex PCR; TCRdb stores in-frame clones only, minus some. The sample has 65,000 to 75,000 clones, roughly 90% seen once. With 5 bases removed from V and 4 bases from J, the gap between germline ends came to 5 bases. Germline CDR1 and CDR2: SEHNR and FQNEAQ (reference sequence). The CDR3 contains 11 residues. The V gene is TRBV7-9, the J gene TRBJ1-1, with D uncertain. The sequence was obtained from a female donor with multiple sclerosis, enrolled in a pregnancy study. The sequences come from peripheral blood, collected in the second trimester of pregnancy. CDR3 sequence (DNA): TGTGCCAGCAGCCGGGGCACTGAAGCTTTCTTT. This codes for CASSRGTEAFF.